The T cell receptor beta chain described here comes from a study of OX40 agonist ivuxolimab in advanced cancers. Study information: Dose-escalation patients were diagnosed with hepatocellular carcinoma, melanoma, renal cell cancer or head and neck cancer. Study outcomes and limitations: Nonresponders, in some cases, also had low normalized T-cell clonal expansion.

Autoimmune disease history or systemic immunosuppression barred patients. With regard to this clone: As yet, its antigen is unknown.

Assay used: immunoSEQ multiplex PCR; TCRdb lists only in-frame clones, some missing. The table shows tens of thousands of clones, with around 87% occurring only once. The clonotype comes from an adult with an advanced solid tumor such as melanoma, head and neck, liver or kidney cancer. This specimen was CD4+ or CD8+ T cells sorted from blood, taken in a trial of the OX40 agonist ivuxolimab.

CDR3 in DNA: TGTGCCAGCAGCCGAAGGGCAGGGAATCAGCCCCAGCATTTT. It encodes CASSRRAGNQPQHF. This rearrangement joins TRBV5-4 to TRBJ1-5; D is perhaps TRBD1 (5 bases). CDR3 length: 14 amino acids. The V and J ends lost 4 bases and 4 bases respectively, with 12 bases between them. Germline V CDR1 and CDR2: SGHNT, YYREEE (reference sequence).